Below, 27 T cell receptor beta chains from the same sample are listed, as sequenced in a study of blood T cell repertoires in COVID-19. Clones were read by immunoSEQ multiplex PCR, and TCRdb kept only the in-frame ones, dropping some. Of a few hundred thousand clones listed, approximately 86% were seen once; the top ten hold about 4.2%. The sequenced material came from PBMCs or T cells enriched from blood (not recorded which). These receptors all stem from a woman aged 40 to 55 with acute COVID-19.

The CDR3 bases are TGTGCCAGCAAACGGGACAGGATTGCAACTAATGAAAAACTGTTTTTT. Translation gives CASKRDRIATNEKLFF. J is TRBJ1-4 and V is TRBV27; 8 bases agree with TRBD1. This CDR3 has 16 residues. Germline-derived CDR1 and CDR2 are MNHEY and SMNVEV (reference sequence). V lost 7 bases, J lost 0 bases, and 7 bases stayed unmatched.

The chain couples TRBV5-1 to TRBJ1-3; no clear D. The CDR3 length is 17 residues. The germline CDR1 and CDR2 sequences are SGHRS and YFSETQ. V lost 1 base, J lost 1 base, and 15 bases lay in between. The DNA of the CDR3 is TGCGCCAGCAGCTTGCAGGCCCTAAGAAGTTCTGGAAACACCATATATTTT. Translating it yields CASSLQALRSSGNTIYF.

The chain is built from TRBV5-1 and TRBJ1-1; possibly TRBD1 for D (6 bases). Per the germline V gene, CDR1 is SGHRS and CDR2 is YFSETQ. Trimming shortened V by 0 bases and J by 5 bases, and 14 bases separated the two germline ends. The CDR3 consists of 15 residues. The CDR3 DNA reads as TGCGCCAGCAGCTTGGACGGCAGGGGAGGGACTGAAGCTTTCTTT. It translates to CASSLDGRGGTEAFF.

The table lists this clone with a count of one. The chain has TRBV4-3 and TRBJ2-1; TRBD2 is a possible D gene (6 bases). Trimming removed 0 bases from V and 0 bases from J, with 12 bases in between. CDR1 and CDR2 (germline): LGHNA, YSLEER. The CDR3 totals 17 residues. The DNA of the CDR3 is TGCGCCAGCAGCCAAGAGTTTGCGGGGAGCTCCTACAATGAGCAGTTCTTC. Its protein is CASSQEFAGSSYNEQFF.

V and J are TRBV7-3 and TRBJ2-3; D remains ambiguous. Between the trimmed V and J ends, which lost 3 bases and 1 base, there was a span of 8 bases. The CDR3 has 14 amino acids. The germline V gene encodes CDR1 SGHTA and CDR2 FQGTGA. Here the CDR3 reads CASSFGARTDTQYF. CDR3 nucleotides: TGTGCCAGCAGCTTCGGAGCGCGCACAGATACGCAGTATTTT.

V and J are TRBV11-2 and TRBJ1-1, with D uncertain. Germline V gene data show CDR1 as SGHAT and CDR2 as FQNNGV. V lost 0 bases and J lost 6, with 20 bases in between. This CDR3 has 17 amino acids. CDR3 sequence reads: CASSLDLKRVQPAEAFF. The CDR3 bases are TGTGCCAGCAGCTTAGATTTAAAGAGGGTGCAGCCCGCTGAAGCTTTCTTT.

The rearrangement uses TRBV28 and TRBJ1-4; 7 bases agree with TRBD1. The CDR3 is made up of 14 amino acids. The germline CDR1 and CDR2 sequences are MDHEN and SYDVKM. V trimming: 10 bases; J trimming: 5 bases; junction bases outside the gene matches: 10. In nucleotides, the CDR3 is TGTGCCACTGAGTGGTCGGGACAGAATGAAAAACTGTTTTTT. This translates into CATEWSGQNEKLFF.

The chain uses TRBV10-3 and TRBJ1-1, with TRBD1 matching 7 bases. After removal of 7 bases from V and 11 bases from J, the junction contained 13 bases not matched to a gene. The CDR3 length is 13 residues. Germline CDR1 reads ENHRY; CDR2 reads SYGVKD. CDR3 nucleotide sequence: TGTGCCATCAAGCTGGACAGGCCGTCGTTTGCTTTCTTT. It translates to CAIKLDRPSFAFF.

V and J are TRBV6-5 and TRBJ2-2; TRBD1 matches at 8 bases. Trimming took 8 bases from V and 6 from J; bases not matched to a gene: 5. Germline V gene data show CDR1 as MNHEY and CDR2 as SVGAGI. This CDR3 is 13 amino acids long. Here the CDR3 reads CASGQGKAGELFF. As DNA, the CDR3 is TGTGCCAGCGGACAGGGAAAGGCCGGGGAGCTGTTTTTT.

The rearrangement links TRBV5-1 to TRBJ2-2; a possible D gene is TRBD2 (6 bases). The CDR3 runs 14 residues. The V gene lost 6 bases and the J gene lost 4 bases, with 13 bases spanning the gap. CDR1 is SGHRS and CDR2 is YFSETQ in the germline V gene. For the CDR3, the DNA is TGCGCCAGCACGACTAGTCAAGGCACCGGGGAGCTGTTTTTT. Translation gives CASTTSQGTGELFF.

This chain joins TRBV5-6 and TRBJ2-7, with TRBD1 matching over 9 bases. V lost 4 bases and J lost 6; bases outside the gene matches: 14. Germline-derived CDR1 and CDR2 are SGHDT and YYEEEE. This CDR3 has 16 residues. The CDR3 nucleotides read TGTGCCAGCAGCCGTCGGGGGACAGGGCGTCGGGGCGAGCAGTACTTC. This gives the protein CASSRRGTGRRGEQYF.

The gene calls are TRBV19 and TRBJ1-4, with D possibly being TRBD1 (6 bases). Between the trimmed V and J ends, which lost 7 bases and 7 bases, there was a span of 13 bases. This CDR3 comprises 13 residues. From germline, CDR1 is LNHDA and CDR2 SQIVND (reference sequence). The chain's CDR3 is CASIKQGREKLFF. The CDR3 nucleotides read TGTGCCAGTATTAAACAGGGCCGTGAAAAACTGTTTTTT. Full variable domain (missing parts from reference TRBV19 and TRBJ1-4): DGGITQSPKYLFRKEGQNVTLSCEQNLNHDAMYWYRQDPGQGLRLIYYSQIVNDFQKGDIAEGYSVSREKKESFPLTVTSAQKNPTAFYLCASIKQGREKLFFGSGTQLSVL.

The V and J genes are TRBV5-1 and TRBJ1-3; 7 bases match TRBD1. Trimming cost V 1 base and J 0 bases; bases outside gene matches: 7. This CDR3 has 17 amino acids. Germline V gene data show CDR1 as SGHRS and CDR2 as YFSETQ. The CDR3 loop is CASSLTPDRTSGNTIYF. CDR3 coding DNA: TGCGCCAGCAGCTTGACCCCGGACAGGACCTCTGGAAACACCATATATTTT.

This clone was detected once. The chain uses TRBV20-1 and TRBJ2-3; D not certain. CDR3 length: 11 amino acids. CDR1 and CDR2 (germline): DFQATT, SNEGSKA (reference sequence). CDR3 DNA: TGCAGCCTCCGCTCGAGTACGGCGCAGTATTTT. Its translation: CSLRSSTAQYF.

Turning to this clone: This sample also contains other DNA sequences that code for the same CDR3. This sequence joins TRBV18 and TRBJ2-3, with TRBD2 matching over 10 bases. Trimming cost V 6 bases and J 2 bases; bases outside gene matches: 5. The CDR3 runs 15 residues. The germline gives CDR1 KGHSH, CDR2 LQKENI. In DNA, the CDR3 is TGTGCCAGCTCGAGTCTAGCGGGGGACACAGATACGCAGTATTTT. Encoded protein: CASSSLAGDTDTQYF.

V usage is TRBV18 and J usage is TRBJ1-2; 7 nucleotides agree with TRBD1. This CDR3 is 15 amino acids long. Germline V lookup: CDR1 KGHSH, CDR2 LQKENI. J was trimmed by 2 bases and V by 2 bases; bases with no gene match: 5. CDR3 DNA: TGTGCCAGCTCACCAACCGGGACAGAGAACTATGGCTACACCTTC. Its translation is CASSPTGTENYGYTF.

This rearrangement joins TRBV14 to TRBJ2-1; TRBD2 agrees at 9 bases. Looked up from germline, CDR1 is SGHDN and CDR2 is FVKESK. The CDR3 is made up of 17 amino acids. J was trimmed by 2 bases and V by 5 bases; bases with no gene match: 10. CDR3: CASSKGVLAGAYNEQFF. The CDR3 DNA sequence: TGTGCCAGCAGCAAAGGGGTCTTAGCGGGGGCCTACAATGAGCAGTTCTTC.

This chain connects TRBV7-3 to TRBJ2-5, with TRBD2 matching 14 bases. CDR1 and CDR2 (germline): SGHTA, FQGTGA. The V and J ends lost 3 bases and 4 bases, in that order; junction bases with no gene match: 1. CDR3 length: 15 residues. The DNA of the CDR3 is TGTGCCAGCAGCTTGACTAGCGGGAGGGGAGAGACCCAGTACTTC. It codes for CASSLTSGRGETQYF. The entire variable domain, with the rest obtained from reference TRBV7-3 and TRBJ2-5, is as follows: GAGVSQTPSNKVTEKGKYVELRCDPISGHTALYWYRQSLGQGPEFLIYFQGTGAADDSGLPNDRFFAVRPEGSVSTLKIQRTERGDSAVYLCASSLTSGRGETQYFGPGTRLLVL.

In its sample, this clone was seen a few times. The rearrangement joins TRBV10-3 to TRBJ1-1; unclear D gene. Germline values: CDR1 ENHRY, CDR2 SYGVKD. V lost 7 bases and J lost 8, with 11 bases in between. The CDR3 is 11 amino acids. CDR3 coding DNA: TGTGCCATCAAGGAGGACGGCGAAGCTTTCTTT. Translated, it gives CAIKEDGEAFF.

The rearrangement links TRBV5-6 to TRBJ2-2; 9 bases line up with TRBD1. This CDR3 contains 15 residues. CDR1 and CDR2 (germline): SGHDT, YYEEEE. Unmatched junction bases numbered 5, after V lost 4 bases and J lost 4 bases. The CDR3 sequence: CASSPKTGGTGELFF. DNA for the CDR3: TGTGCCAGCAGCCCCAAGACAGGGGGCACCGGGGAGCTGTTTTTT.

The rearrangement joins TRBV7-2 to TRBJ1-4; D ambiguous. Looked up from germline, CDR1 is SGHTA and CDR2 is FQGNSA. V gave up 1 base and J gave up 4 bases, with 13 bases separating them. This CDR3 has 16 amino acids. The CDR3 nucleotides read TGTGCCAGCAGCTTAGTGACTACAGTATTTAATGAAAAACTGTTTTTT. Translating it yields CASSLVTTVFNEKLFF.

The rearrangement links TRBV7-9 to TRBJ1-2, with D possibly matching TRBD1 (6 bases). The CDR3 loop spans 14 amino acids. Germline V CDR1 and CDR2: SEHNR, FQNEAQ (reference sequence). Trimming took 0 bases from V and 10 from J, leaving 15 bases between them. CDR3 residues: CASSLAAWTETYTF. The CDR3 bases are TGTGCCAGCAGCTTAGCCGCTTGGACAGAGACCTACACCTTC.

The genes are TRBV5-5 and TRBJ1-5; TRBD1 agrees at 12 bases. The J segment lost 0 bases and the V segment lost 3 bases, leaving 10 bases of the junction unmatched. CDR3 length: 19 amino acids. Per the germline V gene, CDR1 is SGHKS and CDR2 is YYEKEE (reference sequence). CDR3 protein: CASSWGTGGFLGSNQPQHF. CDR3 DNA: TGTGCCAGCAGCTGGGGGACAGGGGGCTTCTTGGGTAGCAATCAGCCCCAGCATTTT.

The chain carries TRBV15 and TRBJ1-5; 7 bases fit TRBD1. V shed 1 base and J 5 bases; nucleotides not matched to a gene: 14. Germline assignment: CDR1 LNHNV and CDR2 YYDKDF (reference sequence). CDR3 size: 18 residues. The CDR3 sequence: CATSRVLTSGGWDQPQHF. The CDR3 DNA sequence: TGTGCCACCAGCAGAGTCCTAACGTCAGGGGGTTGGGATCAGCCCCAGCATTTT.

The chain employs TRBV19 and TRBJ1-1; TRBD1 might be the D (5 bases). Deletions cut 2 bases from V and 1 base from J, with 5 bases between. The germline CDR1 and CDR2 sequences are LNHDA and SQIVND (reference sequence). CDR3 size: 13 residues. In DNA form, the CDR3 reads TGTGCCAGTAGTATACAGGGGAACACTGAAGCTTTCTTT. Translated, it gives CASSIQGNTEAFF.

J is TRBJ2-5 and V is TRBV10-3; no firm D call. This CDR3 contains 11 residues. The germline V and J ends were trimmed by 8 bases and 3 bases, with 7 bases remaining between them. Germline assignment: CDR1 ENHRY and CDR2 SYGVKD. The DNA for the CDR3 is TGTGCCATCGGGCCAAAAGAGACCCAGTACTTC. This encodes CAIGPKETQYF.

The chain joins TRBV19 to TRBJ2-1; a possible D gene is TRBD1 (5 bases). The CDR3 sequence is 22 residues long. The germline V gene has CDR1 LNHDA and CDR2 SQIVND (reference sequence). Trimming shortened V by 5 bases and J by 2 bases, and 34 bases separated the two germline ends. The CDR3 DNA sequence: TGTGCCAGTAGTCCAGGGCTCGCCGGCAGTCTTCCGAAAAAGAGTACCTACAATGAGCAGTTCTTC. This encodes CASSPGLAGSLPKKSTYNEQFF.